The 19 T cell receptor beta chains reported below all come from one sample, sequenced in a study of blood T cell repertoires in COVID-19. Assay: immunoSEQ multiplex PCR; the TCRdb copy retains only in-frame clones and omits some. The sample consists of hundreds of thousands of clones, 90% of them appearing once. Specimen: PBMCs or T cells enriched from blood (not recorded which). These receptors were collected from a man aged 25 to 40 who had been exposed to COVID-19.

V is TRBV5-5 and J is TRBJ1-2, with D perhaps matching TRBD1 (6 bases). The CDR3 is made up of 17 amino acids. The germline gives CDR1 SGHKS, CDR2 YYEKEE (reference sequence). V was cut by 0 bases and J by 2 bases, with 17 bases left in between. The CDR3 nucleotides read TGTGCCAGCAGCTTGGCCCGGAAGACAGGCCCAAACTATGGCTACACCTTC. This codes for CASSLARKTGPNYGYTF.

The rearrangement joins TRBV5-4 to TRBJ2-3; 11 bases map to TRBD2. Germline assignment: CDR1 SGHNT and CDR2 YYREEE (reference sequence). V lost 3 bases to trimming and J lost 3 bases; unmatched junction nucleotides: 3. CDR3 length equals 15 residues. DNA for the CDR3: TGTGCCAGCAGCTCACTAGCGGGGGAGACAGATACGCAGTATTTT. Protein sequence: CASSSLAGETDTQYF.

The J gene is TRBJ2-1, the V gene TRBV15; 13 positions match TRBD2. The CDR3 is 16 amino acids. CDR1 LNHNV and CDR2 YYDKDF come from the germline V gene (reference sequence). V gave up 3 bases and J gave up 5 bases; unmatched junction bases: 4. CDR3 in amino acids: CATSRFGLAGDNEQFF. As DNA, the CDR3 is TGTGCCACCAGCAGGTTCGGACTAGCGGGGGACAATGAGCAGTTCTTC.

The rearrangement uses TRBV6-5 and TRBJ2-7; 8 bases align to TRBD1. Germline V lookup: CDR1 MNHEY, CDR2 SVGAGI. This CDR3 has 16 residues. The V and J ends lost 0 bases and 6 bases, in that order; junction bases with no gene match: 10. CDR3 coding DNA: TGTGCCAGCAGTTACTCGGCCGGACAGGGCCTCTCCGAGCAGTACTTC. Translation: CASSYSAGQGLSEQYF.

This chain joins TRBV12-3 or TRBV12-4 and TRBJ1-5; D is unclear. The CDR3 is made up of 13 amino acids. Trimming cost V 7 bases and J 6 bases, with 13 bases left between them. DNA for the CDR3: TGTGCCAGCACCCCGGGAGGTACTCAGCCCCAGCATTTT. Its protein product is CASTPGGTQPQHF.

The chain combines TRBV30 with TRBJ2-7; a possible D gene is TRBD1 (6 bases). V dropped 4 bases and J dropped 7 bases, with 17 bases sitting between them. CDR3 length equals 13 residues. Germline V gives CDR1 GTSNPN, CDR2 SVGIG (reference sequence). The CDR3 region is CAWKGTLVGEQYF. The CDR3 region has the DNA TGTGCCTGGAAGGGGACATTGGTGGGGGAGCAGTACTTC.

The chain has TRBV4-3 and TRBJ1-4; weak D call: TRBD1 (6 bases). The V and J ends lost 1 base and 7 bases respectively, with 16 bases between them. The CDR3 runs to 16 residues. From germline, CDR1 is LGHNA and CDR2 YSLEER. The CDR3 DNA is TGCGCCAGCAGCCAAGTATCGACCGGGGGGGCTGAAAAACTGTTTTTT. Its protein is CASSQVSTGGAEKLFF.

The genes are TRBV18 and TRBJ1-3, with D unclear. This CDR3 contains 17 residues. CDR1 is KGHSH, CDR2 LQKENI, per germline. V lost 6 bases and J lost 0, with 18 bases in between. CDR3 sequence reads: CASSPTRAGYSGNTIYF. Here the CDR3 DNA reads TGTGCCAGCTCCCCTACTCGGGCGGGATACTCTGGAAACACCATATATTTT.

This clone came up once. This rearrangement joins TRBV19 to TRBJ1-5; 12 nucleotides align to TRBD1. With V trimmed by 2 bases and J by 6 bases, 5 bases remained unmatched. Germline V gene data show CDR1 as LNHDA and CDR2 as SQIVND (reference sequence). The length of the CDR3 is 16 residues. The CDR3 bases are TGTGCCAGTAGTATACTGGGACAGGGGGCGGTTCAGCCCCAGCATTTT. Residues: CASSILGQGAVQPQHF.

A single count supports this clone. The rearrangement links TRBV2 to TRBJ2-5, with D maybe TRBD2 (6 bases). CDR1 and CDR2 (germline): SNHLY, FYNNEI. The ends were cut back, 6 bases at V and 4 bases at J, with 9 bases in the middle. The CDR3 covers 12 residues. The CDR3 DNA sequence: TGTGCCAGCAGCGAGACTAGAGAGACCCAGTACTTC. Translating it yields CASSETRETQYF.

This clone has only a few counts. This chain links TRBV5-1 with TRBJ1-1, with 8 bases that match TRBD1. The CDR3 totals 16 residues. The V gene end was trimmed by 4 bases and the J gene end by 6 bases; junction bases not matched to a gene: 14. From germline, CDR1 is SGHRS and CDR2 YFSETQ. CDR3 sequence: CASSLDRGGLLAEAFF. The CDR3 coding sequence is TGCGCCAGCAGCCTTGACAGGGGAGGCCTATTAGCTGAAGCTTTCTTT. The variable domain in full, with the rest retrieved from reference TRBV5-1 and TRBJ1-1, is KAGVTQTPRYLIKTRGQQVTLSCSPISGHRSVSWYQQTPGQGLQFLFEYFSETQRNKGNFPGRFSGRQFSNSRSEMNVSTLELGDSALYLCASSLDRGGLLAEAFFGQGTRLTVV.

V gene TRBV5-8 combines with J gene TRBJ1-3; D might be TRBD1 (6 bases). Trimming pared 4 bases from V and 4 bases from J, leaving 12 bases between. The CDR3 is 14 residues long. The germline CDR1 and CDR2 sequences are SGHTS and YDEGEE. The CDR3 DNA is TGTGCCAGCAGCCCGGGGGGCGCGGGAAACACCATATATTTT. It specifies CASSPGGAGNTIYF.

The chain carries TRBV30 and TRBJ1-5; D perhaps matches TRBD1 (6 bases). The CDR3 runs to 17 residues. Between the trimmed V and J ends, which lost 4 bases and 0 bases, there was a span of 19 bases. Looked up from germline, CDR1 is GTSNPN and CDR2 is SVGIG (reference sequence). CDR3 sequence (DNA): TGTGCCTGGAACCGGGCAGGGGTCAATTATAGCAATCAGCCCCAGCATTTT. Amino acid sequence: CAWNRAGVNYSNQPQHF.

This chain uses TRBV5-8 with TRBJ1-6; possibly TRBD1 for D (5 bases). V lost 4 bases and J lost 9, with 17 bases in between. The CDR3 extends over 15 amino acids. Germline V gene sequence: CDR1 SGHTS, CDR2 YDEGEE. CDR3 coding DNA: TGTGCCAGCAGCCCAAGGGACTCCGGGGGTTCACCCCTCCACTTT. Translation gives CASSPRDSGGSPLHF.

The rearrangement joins TRBV29-1 to TRBJ1-1, with unresolved D. Trimming cost V 5 bases and J 2 bases, with 9 bases left between them. The CDR3 consists of 12 residues. The V gene's germline CDR1 is SQVTM and CDR2 ANQGSEA. CDR3 nucleotide sequence: TGCAGCGTTAACCCAGAAAACACTGAAGCTTTCTTT. Translation: CSVNPENTEAFF.

The J gene is TRBJ1-1, the V gene TRBV6-1; no clear D. The V gene's germline CDR1 is MNHNS and CDR2 SASEGT. The CDR3 length is 15 residues. V was clipped by 3 bases and J by 0 bases, with 11 bases between them. The CDR3 bases are TGTGCCAGCAGTGACATCAGGCTCATGAACACTGAAGCTTTCTTT. This gives the protein CASSDIRLMNTEAFF.

The chain couples TRBV5-1 to TRBJ2-3, with TRBD2 identical over 12 bases. Trimming cost V 4 bases and J 5 bases; bases outside gene matches: 11. The CDR3 is made up of 17 amino acids. Germline values: CDR1 SGHRS, CDR2 YFSETQ. This chain's CDR3 is CASSGASSGGAQDTQYF. The CDR3 bases are TGCGCCAGCAGCGGAGCGTCTAGCGGGGGGGCCCAAGATACGCAGTATTTT.

This sequence joins TRBV5-5 and TRBJ2-7, with no clear D. The CDR3 loop spans 15 amino acids. Looked up from germline, CDR1 is SGHKS and CDR2 is YYEKEE (reference sequence). Trimming removed 0 bases from V and 3 bases from J, with 13 bases in between. This CDR3 is CASSLGSTTLYEQYF. DNA of the CDR3: TGTGCCAGCAGCTTGGGCAGTACCACCCTCTACGAGCAGTACTTC.

This CDR3 reads CASSQVGLTSTDTQYF. The CDR3 region has the DNA TGCGCCAGCAGCCAAGTGGGGCTAACTAGCACAGATACGCAGTATTTT. This chain joins TRBV4-1 and TRBJ2-3; maybe TRBD1 (5 bases). The germline V gene has CDR1 MGHRA and CDR2 YSYEKL. The CDR3 runs to 16 residues. Trimming took off 1 base at V and 0 bases at J, with 11 bases between the two ends.